This T cell receptor (beta chain) was identified in a study of shared clonotypes between healthy human individuals. V was pared by 2 bases and J by 5 bases, with 6 bases between. The germline V gene encodes CDR1 SGHAT and CDR2 FQNNGV. This CDR3 spans 12 amino acids. Here immunoSEQ multiplex PCR was the method, and the copy in TCRdb shows in-frame clones only, minus some. The sample includes approximately 1,500,000 clones, 98% seen only once; the top ten take roughly 0.4%. Donors had no recently reported acute infections or vaccinations and were HIV-negative. The sequencing input was naive CD4+ T cells sorted from blood. Sample subset: CD45RA+ positively selected. The clonotype was recovered from a young man in good health. This chain uses TRBV11-2 with TRBJ1-2, with no clear D. This chain's CDR3 is CASSLIGYGYTF. The CDR3 nucleotides read TGTGCCAGCAGCTTAATTGGTTATGGCTACACCTTC.